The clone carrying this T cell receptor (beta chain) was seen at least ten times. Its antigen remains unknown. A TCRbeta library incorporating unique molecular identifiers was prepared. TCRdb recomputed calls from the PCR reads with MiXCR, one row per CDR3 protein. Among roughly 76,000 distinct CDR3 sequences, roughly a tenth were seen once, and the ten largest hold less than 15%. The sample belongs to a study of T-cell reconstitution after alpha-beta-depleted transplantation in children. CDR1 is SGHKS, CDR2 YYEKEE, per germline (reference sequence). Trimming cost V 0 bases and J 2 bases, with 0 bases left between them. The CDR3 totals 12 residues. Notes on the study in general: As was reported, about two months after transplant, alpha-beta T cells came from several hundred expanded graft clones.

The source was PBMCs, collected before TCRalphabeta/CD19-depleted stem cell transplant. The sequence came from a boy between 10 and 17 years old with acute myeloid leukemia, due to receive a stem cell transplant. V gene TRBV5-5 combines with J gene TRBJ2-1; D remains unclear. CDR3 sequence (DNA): TGTGCCAGCAGCTTGGCCTACAATGAGCAGTTCTTC. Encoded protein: CASSLAYNEQFF.